This is a list of T cell receptor beta chains from one sample in a study of T cell repertoires in cytomegalovirus infection. These receptors have no known antigen. Via MiXCR, TCRdb re-called the reads, giving one row per CDR3 protein. Seen here are around 430,000 distinct CDR3 sequences, approximately 40% observed once, and the top ten hold 35% to 50%. The sequencing used cultured PBMCs, collected from culture after CMV antigen stimulation. These receptors came from a human donor in good health (CMV status not recorded). Some clones in this sample may be carry-over from other donors' samples. Both conserved end residues are part of each CDR3. A D gene is named only where the DNA matches it firmly. Clone size is shown for a subset of rows, as once, few, many or a class of expanded clone.

size	J	D	V	DNA	CDR3
few	TRBJ2-7	TRBD2	TRBV7-2	TGTGCCAGCAGCAATAGCGGTAGCGGGGAGCAGTACTTC	CASSNSGSGEQYF
NA	TRBJ1-1	NA	TRBV4-3	TGCGCCAGCAGCAGACAAAGGGGGATGAACACTGAAGCTTTCTTT	CASSRQRGMNTEAFF
few	TRBJ2-2	TRBD1	TRBV29-1	TGCAGCGTTGAAGCGGGGACAGGCGTGTTTCCGAACACCGGGGAGCTGTTTTTT	CSVEAGTGVFPNTGELFF
few	TRBJ2-7	NA	TRBV6-1	TGTGCCAGCAGTGATGTCCGGGTCGGCGAGCAGTACTTC	CASSDVRVGEQYF
few	TRBJ2-3	NA	TRBV7-6	TGTGCCAGCACCGAGTCGGATACGCAGTATTTT	CASTESDTQYF
NA	TRBJ2-1	TRBD2	TRBV20-1	TGCAGTGCAATTTTCGGCCGAGCGGGGGGCGCTGCGTCCTACAATGAGCAGTTCTTC	CSAIFGRAGGAASYNEQFF
NA	TRBJ2-2	TRBD1	TRBV2	TGTGCCAGCAGCCGGGACAGGAACACCGGGGAGCTGTTTTTT	CASSRDRNTGELFF
NA	TRBJ1-5	NA	TRBV6-1	TGTGCCAGCAGTGAATTAGCCCAACAGGGTTTAGACCAGCCCCAGCATTTT	CASSELAQQGLDQPQHF
NA	TRBJ1-1	NA	TRBV6-2/TRBV6-3	TGTGCCAGCAGTTACGGCGCGGGGAACACTGAAGCTTTCTTT	CASSYGAGNTEAFF
few	TRBJ1-3	NA	TRBV10-3	TGTGCCACCACCACAGGGAGGAACACCATATATTTT	CATTTGRNTIYF
few	TRBJ2-5	NA	TRBV7-2	TGTGCCAGCAGCCCGAGGGCAGGGATGGGAGAGACCCAGTACTTC	CASSPRAGMGETQYF
few	TRBJ2-3	TRBD2	TRBV12-3/TRBV12-4	TGTGCCAGCAGTTTTGTAGCGGGGGGGCCGGATACGCAGTATTTT	CASSFVAGGPDTQYF
few	TRBJ2-1	NA	TRBV6-5	TGTGCCAGCAGTACTCAAGGAGGGGGATCCTACAATGAGCAGTTCTTC	CASSTQGGGSYNEQFF
few	TRBJ2-3	NA	TRBV7-2	TGTGCCAGCAGCTTACGTTCTGCGCGAGATACGCAGTATTTT	CASSLRSARDTQYF
NA	TRBJ2-2	NA	TRBV20-1	TGCAGTGCTTCCCAGAGTACCGGGGAGCTGTTTTTT	CSASQSTGELFF
many	TRBJ2-5	NA	TRBV7-2	TGTGCCAGCAGCTTAGGAGCACACCAAGAGACCCAGTACTTC	CASSLGAHQETQYF
few	TRBJ2-5	TRBD2	TRBV7-2	TGTGCCAGCAGCTTGAAGACTAGCGGGAGGGCCCCAGAGACCCAGTACTTC	CASSLKTSGRAPETQYF
NA	TRBJ2-3	NA	TRBV15	TGTGCCACCAGCTGGGGGAGTCATACGCAGTATTTT	CATSWGSHTQYF
many	TRBJ1-1	NA	TRBV7-2	TGTGCCAGCAGCTTAGGCCCCTGGTTACGGACAGAGGAGAACACTGAAGCTTTCTTT	CASSLGPWLRTEENTEAFF
NA	TRBJ2-2	NA	TRBV12-3/TRBV12-4	TGTGCCAGCAGTCCGCATGGGGACACCGGGGAGCTGTTTTTT	CASSPHGDTGELFF
NA	TRBJ1-6	NA	TRBV19	TGTGCCAGTAGTATTTTTTCCGGCAGGAGCTCCTATAATTCACCCCTCCACTTT	CASSIFSGRSSYNSPLHF
many	TRBJ2-6	NA	TRBV12-3/TRBV12-4	TGTGCCAGCAGCTTAGGAGCAGCTGGGGCCAACGTCCTGACTTTC	CASSLGAAGANVLTF
NA	TRBJ2-7	NA	TRBV7-9	TGTGCCAGCAGCCCCGCCTCCACCTACGAGCAGTACTTC	CASSPASTYEQYF
few	TRBJ2-3	NA	TRBV6-6	TGTGCCAGCAGTTTCGGGACAACCACAGATACGCAGTATTTT	CASSFGTTTDTQYF
NA	TRBJ2-7	TRBD2	TRBV6-2/TRBV6-3	TGTGCCAGCAGTACAACCTTTATAGCGGGAGCGGGTGAGCAGTACTTC	CASSTTFIAGAGEQYF
NA	TRBJ2-2	NA	TRBV29-1	TGCAGCGTTGGGGTTGACTCCAACACCGGGGAGCTGTTTTTT	CSVGVDSNTGELFF
NA	TRBJ2-5	NA	TRBV4-1	TGCGCCAGCAGCCCCAGGGCAAGGTTCCGAGAGACCCAGTACTTC	CASSPRARFRETQYF
NA	TRBJ2-5	NA	TRBV6-6	TGTGCCGGCTGGGGGGGGGGCCTGCTGGAGACCCAGTACTTC	CAGWGGGLLETQYF
NA	TRBJ1-1	TRBD1	TRBV11-2	TGTGCCAGCAGCTTCGAGGGGGCGTCAGCTTTCTTT	CASSFEGASAFF
NA	TRBJ2-7	TRBD1	TRBV7-2	TGTGCCAGCAGCTCCGGGGCCAGGACAGGGAATTACGAGCAGTACTTC	CASSSGARTGNYEQYF
NA	TRBJ2-7	NA	TRBV20-1	TGCAGTGCTGGAACCCCCGGGACTCGATCCCGGTACGAGCAGTACTTC	CSAGTPGTRSRYEQYF
NA	TRBJ2-5	TRBD1	TRBV28	TGTGCCAGCAGTACCCCCACAGGGGGAGAGACCCAGTACTTC	CASSTPTGGETQYF
NA	TRBJ2-7	NA	TRBV7-9	TGTGCCAGCAGCCCCCCCACGATAACCTACGAGCAGTACTTC	CASSPPTITYEQYF
few	TRBJ2-7	NA	TRBV7-6	TGTGCCAGCAGCTCGACCGGGACTCCGAACGAGCAGTACTTC	CASSSTGTPNEQYF
NA	TRBJ2-1	NA	TRBV7-6	TGTGCCAGCAGCTTTACAGATTCGGGTGAGCAGTTCTTC	CASSFTDSGEQFF
few	TRBJ1-1	TRBD1	TRBV28	TGTGCCAGCCACTCGGGACAGCGGAACACTGAAGCTTTCTTT	CASHSGQRNTEAFF
NA	TRBJ2-2	NA	TRBV29-1	TGCAGCGTCCTGGCCTATGACACCGGGGAGCTGTTTTTT	CSVLAYDTGELFF
NA	TRBJ2-5	TRBD2	TRBV7-2	TGTGCCAGCAGCCGACAAACGAGCGGGAGCGGCGAGACCCAGTACTTC	CASSRQTSGSGETQYF
NA	TRBJ2-1	NA	TRBV7-9	TGTGCCAGCAGCTTAACGAGACTAGGGCACAATGAGCAGTTCTTC	CASSLTRLGHNEQFF
NA	TRBJ2-7	NA	TRBV9	TGTGCCAGCAGCGTCTCGGGGGGCAGCTCCTACGAGCAGTACTTC	CASSVSGGSSYEQYF
NA	TRBJ1-5	NA	TRBV7-2	TGTGCCAGCACCCCTCGGGCAGGGAATCAGCCCCAGCATTTT	CASTPRAGNQPQHF
NA	TRBJ2-2	NA	TRBV7-2	TGTGCCAGCAGTTTAATAGCCCCGACGACCGGGGAGCTGTTTTTT	CASSLIAPTTGELFF
NA	TRBJ2-2	NA	TRBV6-6	TGTGCCAGCAGTCGGGACTCGCGGGGGGAGCTGTTTTTT	CASSRDSRGELFF
NA	TRBJ2-1	NA	TRBV20-1	TGCAGTGCTAGAGATCAGAGGCAGGGGTCCTACAATGAGCAGTTCTTC	CSARDQRQGSYNEQFF